This entry describes one TCR beta chain. Using immunoSEQ multiplex PCR, the repertoire was profiled, and TCRdb retains in-frame clones only, with some absent. This sample yields around 59,000 clones, of which almost 95% are seen a single time; about 0.93% belongs to the top ten. This sample was taken from a study of T cell changes during pregnancy in multiple sclerosis. The CDR3 contains 15 residues. Trimming left V 2 bases short and J 8 bases short, with 18 bases between. Germline lookup yields CDR1 LNHDA and CDR2 SQIVND (reference sequence). The starting material was peripheral blood, obtained in the first trimester of pregnancy. The chain recombines TRBV19 with TRBJ1-2, with a tentative D call TRBD1 (6 bases). The source of this sequence is a female donor with multiple sclerosis, enrolled in a pregnancy study. This CDR3 reads CASSIQATGTGGYTF. CDR3 nucleotides: TGTGCCAGTAGTATACAGGCTACAGGGACGGGGGGCTACACCTTC.